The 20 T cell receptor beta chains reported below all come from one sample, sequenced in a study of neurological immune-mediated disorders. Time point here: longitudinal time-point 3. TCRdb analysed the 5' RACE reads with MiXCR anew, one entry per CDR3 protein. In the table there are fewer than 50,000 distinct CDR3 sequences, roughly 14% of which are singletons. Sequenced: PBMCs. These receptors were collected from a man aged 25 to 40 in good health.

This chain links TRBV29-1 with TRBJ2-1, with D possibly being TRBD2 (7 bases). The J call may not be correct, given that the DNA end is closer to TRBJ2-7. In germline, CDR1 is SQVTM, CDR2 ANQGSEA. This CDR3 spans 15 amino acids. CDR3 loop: CSVAGGGGWTYEQYF. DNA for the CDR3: TGCAGCGTTGCCGGGGGAGGGGGGTGGACCTACGAGCAGTACTTC.

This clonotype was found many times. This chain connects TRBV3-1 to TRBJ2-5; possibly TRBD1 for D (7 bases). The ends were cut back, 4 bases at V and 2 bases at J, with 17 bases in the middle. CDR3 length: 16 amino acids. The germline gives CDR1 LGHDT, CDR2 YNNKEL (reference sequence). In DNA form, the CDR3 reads TGTGCCAGCAGCCGGGCGTTGGAGGGGGCTCAAGAGACCCAGTACTTC. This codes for CASSRALEGAQETQYF.

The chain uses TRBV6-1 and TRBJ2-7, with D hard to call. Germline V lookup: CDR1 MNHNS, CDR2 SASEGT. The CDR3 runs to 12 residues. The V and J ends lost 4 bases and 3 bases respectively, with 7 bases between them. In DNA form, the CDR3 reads TGTGCCAGCAGTGCAAACAGCTACGAGCAGTACTTC. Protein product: CASSANSYEQYF.

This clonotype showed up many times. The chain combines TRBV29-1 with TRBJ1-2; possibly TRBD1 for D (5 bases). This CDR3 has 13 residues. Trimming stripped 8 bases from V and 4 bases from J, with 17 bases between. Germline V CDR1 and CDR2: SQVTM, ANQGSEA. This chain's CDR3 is CSPKGRTSYGYTF. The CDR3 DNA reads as TGCAGCCCCAAGGGGCGGACTTCCTATGGCTACACCTTC.

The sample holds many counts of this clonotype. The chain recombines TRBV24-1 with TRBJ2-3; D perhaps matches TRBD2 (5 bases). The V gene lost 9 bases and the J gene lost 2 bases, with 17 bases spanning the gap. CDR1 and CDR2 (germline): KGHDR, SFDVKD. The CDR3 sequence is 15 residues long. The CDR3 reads CATAQRTGFTDTQYF. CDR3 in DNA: TGTGCCACCGCACAGAGGACTGGATTCACAGATACGCAGTATTTT.

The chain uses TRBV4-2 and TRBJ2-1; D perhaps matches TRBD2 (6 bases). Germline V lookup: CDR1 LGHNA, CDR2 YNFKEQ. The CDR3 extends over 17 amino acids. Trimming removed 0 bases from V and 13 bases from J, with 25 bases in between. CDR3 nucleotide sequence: TGTGCCAGCAGCCAAGATCTTGGAGGGAGCTCCTACAATTATCAGTTCTTC. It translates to CASSQDLGGSSYNYQFF.

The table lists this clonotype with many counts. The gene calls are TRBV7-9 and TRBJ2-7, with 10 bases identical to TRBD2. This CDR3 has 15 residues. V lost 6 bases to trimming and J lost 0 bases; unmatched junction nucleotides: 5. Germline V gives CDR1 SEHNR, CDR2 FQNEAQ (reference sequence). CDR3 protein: CASREAGGSSYEQYF. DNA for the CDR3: TGTGCCAGCAGAGAAGCGGGAGGGAGCTCCTACGAGCAGTACTTC. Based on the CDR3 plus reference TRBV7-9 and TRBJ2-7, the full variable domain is DTGVSQNPRHKITKRGQNVTFRCDPISEHNRLYWYRQTLGQGPEFLTYFQNEAQLEKSRLLSDRFSAERPKGSFSTLEIQRTEQGDSAMYLCASREAGGSSYEQYFGPGTRLTVT.

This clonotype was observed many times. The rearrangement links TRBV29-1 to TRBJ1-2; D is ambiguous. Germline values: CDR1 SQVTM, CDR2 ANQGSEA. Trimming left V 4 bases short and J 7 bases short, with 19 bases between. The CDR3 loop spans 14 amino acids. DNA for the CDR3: TGCAGCGTTGGACCTCAAGGAGGGTTAAGTGGCTACACCTTC. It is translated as CSVGPQGGLSGYTF.

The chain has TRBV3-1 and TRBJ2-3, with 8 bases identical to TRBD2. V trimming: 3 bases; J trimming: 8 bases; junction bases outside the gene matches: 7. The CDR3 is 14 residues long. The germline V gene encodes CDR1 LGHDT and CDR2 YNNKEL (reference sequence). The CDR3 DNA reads TGTGCCAGCAGCCACGCAGCGGGAGAAGGTACGCAGTATTTT. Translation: CASSHAAGEGTQYF.

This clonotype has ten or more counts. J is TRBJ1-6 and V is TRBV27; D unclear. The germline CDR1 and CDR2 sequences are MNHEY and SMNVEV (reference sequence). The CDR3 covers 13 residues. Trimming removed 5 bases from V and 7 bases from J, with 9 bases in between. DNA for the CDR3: TGTGCCAGCAGTGTCGACTGGAATTCACCCCTCCACTTT. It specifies CASSVDWNSPLHF.

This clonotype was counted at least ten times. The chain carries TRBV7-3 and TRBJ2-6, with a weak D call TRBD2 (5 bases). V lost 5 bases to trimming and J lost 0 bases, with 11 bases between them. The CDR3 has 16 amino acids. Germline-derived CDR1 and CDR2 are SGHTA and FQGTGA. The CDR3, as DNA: TGTGCCAGCAGCCACCCGACTATCTCTGGGGCCAACGTCCTGACTTTC. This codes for CASSHPTISGANVLTF.

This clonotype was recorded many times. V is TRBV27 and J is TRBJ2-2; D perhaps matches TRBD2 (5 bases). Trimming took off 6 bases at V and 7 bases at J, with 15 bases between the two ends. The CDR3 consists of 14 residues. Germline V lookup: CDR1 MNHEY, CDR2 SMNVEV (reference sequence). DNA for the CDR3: TGTGCCAGCAGCCTCCCTTTGAGCGGCGGGGAGCTGTTTTTT. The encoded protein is CASSLPLSGGELFF.

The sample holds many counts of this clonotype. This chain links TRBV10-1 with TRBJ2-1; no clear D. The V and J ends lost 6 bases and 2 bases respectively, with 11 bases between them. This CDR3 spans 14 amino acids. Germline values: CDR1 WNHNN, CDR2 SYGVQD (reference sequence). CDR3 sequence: CASSASLAYNEQFF. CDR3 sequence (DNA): TGCGCCAGCAGCGCCAGTCTAGCCTACAATGAGCAGTTCTTC.

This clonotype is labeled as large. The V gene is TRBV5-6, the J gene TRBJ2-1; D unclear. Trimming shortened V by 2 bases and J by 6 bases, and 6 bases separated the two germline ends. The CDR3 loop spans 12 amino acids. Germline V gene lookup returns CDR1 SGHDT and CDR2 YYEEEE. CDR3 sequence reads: CASSFLANEQFF. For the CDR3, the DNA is TGTGCCAGCAGCTTCTTAGCCAATGAGCAGTTCTTC.

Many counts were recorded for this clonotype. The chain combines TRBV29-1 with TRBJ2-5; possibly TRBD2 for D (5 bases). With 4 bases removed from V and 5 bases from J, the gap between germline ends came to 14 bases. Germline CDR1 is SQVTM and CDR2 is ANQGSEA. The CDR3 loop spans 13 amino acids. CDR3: CSVGLGKLETQYF. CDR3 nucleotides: TGCAGCGTTGGTCTCGGGAAATTGGAGACCCAGTACTTC.

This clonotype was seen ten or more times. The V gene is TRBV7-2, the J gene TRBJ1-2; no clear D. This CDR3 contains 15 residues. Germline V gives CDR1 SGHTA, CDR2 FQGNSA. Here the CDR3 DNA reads TGTGCTTTATGGTCCCAACTCCCTTCCTCCTATGGCTACACCTTC. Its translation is CALWSQLPSSYGYTF.

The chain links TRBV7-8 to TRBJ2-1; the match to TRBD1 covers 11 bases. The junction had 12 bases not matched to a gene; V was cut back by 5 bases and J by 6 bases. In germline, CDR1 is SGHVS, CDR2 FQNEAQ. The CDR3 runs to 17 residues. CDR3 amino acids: CASSHRLPGQGGNEQFF. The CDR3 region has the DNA TGTGCCAGCAGCCATCGCCTACCGGGACAGGGGGGCAATGAGCAGTTCTTC.

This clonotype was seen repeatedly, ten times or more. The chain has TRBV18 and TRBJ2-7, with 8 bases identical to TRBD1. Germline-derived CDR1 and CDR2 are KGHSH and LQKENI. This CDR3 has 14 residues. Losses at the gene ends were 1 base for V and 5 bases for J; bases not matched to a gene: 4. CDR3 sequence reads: CASSPRTGYDEQYF. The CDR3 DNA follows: TGTGCCAGCTCACCACGGACAGGGTACGACGAGCAGTACTTC.

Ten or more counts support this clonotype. The CDR3 spells CASSASQVYNEQFF. DNA of the CDR3: TGCGCCAGCAGCGCGAGCCAAGTCTACAATGAGCAGTTCTTC. The chain carries TRBV5-1 and TRBJ2-1, with unresolved D. V dropped 4 bases and J dropped 3 bases, with 11 bases sitting between them. CDR3 length: 14 amino acids. Germline V gives CDR1 SGHRS, CDR2 YFSETQ.

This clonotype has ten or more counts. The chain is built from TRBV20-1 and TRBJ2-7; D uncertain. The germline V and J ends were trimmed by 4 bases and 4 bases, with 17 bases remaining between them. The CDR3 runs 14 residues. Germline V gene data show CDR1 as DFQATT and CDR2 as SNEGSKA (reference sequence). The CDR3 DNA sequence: TGCAGTGCTACCTCTATCGGAGATGGTTACGAGCAGTACTTC. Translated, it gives CSATSIGDGYEQYF.